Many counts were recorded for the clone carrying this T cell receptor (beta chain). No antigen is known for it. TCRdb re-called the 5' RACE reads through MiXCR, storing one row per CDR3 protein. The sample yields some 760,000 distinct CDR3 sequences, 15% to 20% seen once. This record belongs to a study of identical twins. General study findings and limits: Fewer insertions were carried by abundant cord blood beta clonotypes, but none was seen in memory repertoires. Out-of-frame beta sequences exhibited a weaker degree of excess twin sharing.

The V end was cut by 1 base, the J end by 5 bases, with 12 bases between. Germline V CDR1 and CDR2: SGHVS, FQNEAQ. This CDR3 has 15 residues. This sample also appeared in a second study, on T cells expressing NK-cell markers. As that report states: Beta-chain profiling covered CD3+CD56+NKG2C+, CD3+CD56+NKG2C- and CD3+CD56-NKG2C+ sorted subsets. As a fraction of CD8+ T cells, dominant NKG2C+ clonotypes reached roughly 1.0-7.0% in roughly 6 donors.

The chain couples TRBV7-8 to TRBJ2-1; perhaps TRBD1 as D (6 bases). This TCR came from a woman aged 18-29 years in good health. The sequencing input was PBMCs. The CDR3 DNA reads TGTGCCAGCAGCTTAGGGCAGGGGCCCAACAATGAGCAGTTCTTC. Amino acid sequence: CASSLGQGPNNEQFF. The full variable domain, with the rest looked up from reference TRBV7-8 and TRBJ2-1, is GAGVSQSPRYKVAKRGQDVALRCDPISGHVSLFWYQQALGQGPEFLTYFQNEAQLDKSGLPSDRFFAERPEGSVSTLKIQRTQQEDSAVYLCASSLGQGPNNEQFFGPGTRLTVL.